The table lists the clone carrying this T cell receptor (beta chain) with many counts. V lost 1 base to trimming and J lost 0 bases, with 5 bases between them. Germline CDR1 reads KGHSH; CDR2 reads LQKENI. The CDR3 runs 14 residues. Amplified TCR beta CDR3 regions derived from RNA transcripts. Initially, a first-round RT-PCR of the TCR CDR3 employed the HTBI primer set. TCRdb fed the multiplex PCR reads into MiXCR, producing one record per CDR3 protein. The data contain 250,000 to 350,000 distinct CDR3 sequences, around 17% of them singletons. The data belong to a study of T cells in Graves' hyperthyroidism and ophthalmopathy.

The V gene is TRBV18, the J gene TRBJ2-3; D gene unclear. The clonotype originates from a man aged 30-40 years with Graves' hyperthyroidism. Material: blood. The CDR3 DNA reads TGTGCCAGCTCACCACAGTATAGCACAGATACGCAGTATTTT. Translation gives CASSPQYSTDTQYF.